This T cell receptor (beta chain) came from a study of glioma-infiltrating T cells after dendritic cell vaccination. About the study: Dendritic cell vaccine was injected intradermally three times, biweekly.

Germline loops: CDR1 MDHEN, CDR2 SYDVKM. Deletions cut 2 bases from V and 5 bases from J, with 9 bases between. The CDR3 spans 13 residues. This clone was observed a single time. Clones were sequenced by immunoSEQ multiplex PCR, and TCRdb holds only the in-frame ones, with some missing. The sample holds about 46,000 clones; around nine tenths are singletons and the top ten take less than 6.5%. Time point: after dendritic cell vaccination, including at tumor progression/relapse. This receptor was identified in a human donor with glioblastoma. J is TRBJ1-2 and V is TRBV28; D may be TRBD1 (5 bases). Specimen: blood, collected after dendritic cell vaccination. The CDR3 nucleotides are TGTGCCAGCAGTTTAGGGACTGCTTATGGCTACACCTTC. Amino acid sequence: CASSLGTAYGYTF.